These 15 T cell receptor beta chains originate from one sample sequenced in a study of blood T cells in healthy people across ages. A J-beta primer mix and a sample-barcoded 5' primer were used in a second PCR of about 6 to 12 cycles. Using its own MiXCR run on the 5' RACE reads, TCRdb lists one record per CDR3 protein. The sample gives around 710,000 distinct CDR3 sequences, 35% to 45% of which show up once; 20% to 25% is in the top ten. What was sequenced was blood. The receptors shown here come from a woman aged 60-70 years in good health.

The chain employs TRBV6-1 and TRBJ2-3, with a tentative D call TRBD2 (5 bases). The CDR3 contains 15 residues. V lost 5 bases and J lost 2, with 14 bases in between. Germline assignment: CDR1 MNHNS and CDR2 SASEGT. CDR3 nucleotide sequence: TGTGCCAGCAGTCGGGGTCCTGCCGACACAGATACGCAGTATTTT. Amino acids: CASSRGPADTDTQYF.

With regard to this clonotype: One end of the junction varies from germline; a read error may be responsible. V is TRBV20-1 and J is TRBJ2-4; 8 bases align to TRBD1. The end of the DNA is better explained by TRBJ2-7, so the J call may be wrong. Germline V CDR1 and CDR2: DFQATT, SNEGSKA (reference sequence). The CDR3 has 14 amino acids. The CDR3 sequence is CCASHRGATVEQYF. For the CDR3, the DNA is TGCTGTGCTAGTCACAGGGGGGCGACGGTCGAGCAGTACTTC.

This clonotype was seen a few times. The chain has TRBV10-1 and TRBJ2-3; 10 bases line up with TRBD2. The germline gives CDR1 WNHNN, CDR2 SYGVQD (reference sequence). The CDR3 loop spans 16 amino acids. V shed 6 bases and J 4 bases; nucleotides not matched to a gene: 10. The CDR3 here is CASSRSGGARADTQYF. CDR3 nucleotides: TGCGCCAGCAGCAGAAGCGGGGGGGCTAGGGCAGATACGCAGTATTTT.

The sample holds a few counts of this clonotype. This chain connects TRBV27 to TRBJ2-1; TRBD1 matches at 7 bases. The length of the CDR3 is 15 residues. V lost 0 bases and J lost 7; bases outside the gene matches: 6. The germline gives CDR1 MNHEY, CDR2 SMNVEV (reference sequence). Written as DNA, the CDR3 is TGTGCCAGCAGTTTATCCAGGGGGAAGGGTAATGAGCAGTTCTTC. Its translation is CASSLSRGKGNEQFF.

Of note for this clonotype: This may arise from a read error, as a much more abundant clone is one base away. The rearrangement joins TRBV10-3 to TRBJ2-5; 8 bases line up with TRBD1. The closer fit of TRBJ2-7 to the DNA end suggests the J call may be wrong. Germline V gene lookup returns CDR1 ENHRY and CDR2 SYGVKD. There are 12 residues in the CDR3. For the CDR3, the DNA is TGTGCCACGGGACAGGACATCTACGAGCAGTACTTC. Residues: CATGQDIYEQYF.

The rearrangement uses TRBV9 and TRBJ2-7; D gene uncertain. Germline CDR1 is SGDLS and CDR2 is YYNGEE. CDR3 length: 16 amino acids. The V and J ends lost 7 bases and 3 bases respectively, with 23 bases between them. DNA of the CDR3: TGTGCCAGCCACCCGCCCTCCGCGGTTTGGTGCTACGAGCAGTACTTC. Protein sequence: CASHPPSAVWCYEQYF.

The CDR3 region is CASSQRAYEQYF. The CDR3 DNA reads as TGTGCCAGCAGCCAACGAGCCTACGAGCAGTACTTC. The rearrangement uses TRBV3-1 and TRBJ2-7; D uncertain. Germline lookup yields CDR1 LGHDT and CDR2 YNNKEL (reference sequence). The CDR3 is 12 amino acids. Trimming took off 2 bases at V and 2 bases at J, with 4 bases between the two ends.

The chain recombines TRBV5-1 with TRBJ2-5; TRBD1 matches at 8 bases. The trim removed 7 bases at V and 3 bases at J, leaving 11 bases unmatched. This CDR3 is built from 15 residues. Germline V gene data show CDR1 as SGHRS and CDR2 as YFSETQ. The DNA of the CDR3 is TGCGCCAGCCGACGACAGGGGAGAGCAGAAGAGACCCAGTACTTC. It encodes CASRRQGRAEETQYF. Full variable domain (missing parts from reference TRBV5-1 and TRBJ2-5): KAGVTQTPRYLIKTRGQQVTLSCSPISGHRSVSWYQQTPGQGLQFLFEYFSETQRNKGNFPGRFSGRQFSNSRSEMNVSTLELGDSALYLCASRRQGRAEETQYFGPGTRLLVL.

The chain has TRBV20-1 and TRBJ2-7; 9 nucleotides agree with TRBD1. In germline, CDR1 is DFQATT, CDR2 SNEGSKA (reference sequence). This CDR3 has 15 residues. V lost 0 bases and J lost 2; bases outside the gene matches: 5. CDR3 residues: CSARDRTGDPYEQYF. CDR3 coding DNA: TGCAGTGCTAGAGATAGGACAGGGGACCCCTACGAGCAGTACTTC.

The chain links TRBV5-6 to TRBJ1-1; no reliable D call. Trimming took off 0 bases at V and 0 bases at J, with 6 bases between the two ends. The CDR3 is made up of 14 amino acids. CDR1 and CDR2 from the germline V gene are SGHDT and YYEEEE. CDR3 in amino acids: CASSLGLLNTEAFF. As DNA, the CDR3 is TGTGCCAGCAGCTTGGGACTTTTGAACACTGAAGCTTTCTTT.

In the case of this clonotype: A read error may produce the germline difference seen at one junction end. This chain uses TRBV7-7 with TRBJ2-1; TRBD2 is a possible D gene (5 bases). The CDR3 sequence is 14 residues long. Germline CDR1 is SSHAT and CDR2 is FNYEAQ (reference sequence). The CDR3 reads CASSLHGLPNEQFF. DNA of the CDR3: TGTGCTAGCAGCCTCCACGGACTTCCTAATGAGCAGTTCTTC.

The chain uses TRBV18 and TRBJ1-6; 8 nucleotides line up with TRBD1. V dropped 1 base and J dropped 10; count of bases not matched to a gene: 9. Germline CDR1 is KGHSH and CDR2 is LQKENI. CDR3 length: 16 amino acids. The CDR3 here is CASSPQGPGGESPLHF. The CDR3 nucleotides read TGTGCCAGCTCACCACAGGGTCCAGGGGGCGAATCACCCCTCCACTTT.

This clonotype was counted between two and nine times. The chain carries TRBV12-3 or TRBV12-4 and TRBJ2-3, with TRBD2 matching over 13 bases. J was trimmed by 6 bases and V by 4 bases; bases with no gene match: 4. The CDR3 has 15 amino acids. This chain's CDR3 is CASSWTSGGRDTQYF. The CDR3 region has the DNA TGTGCCAGCAGTTGGACTAGCGGGGGACGGGATACGCAGTATTTT.

This chain connects TRBV7-2 to TRBJ1-3; D is unclear. This CDR3 spans 14 amino acids. Trimming took off 1 base at V and 2 bases at J, with 6 bases between the two ends. Germline V gene data show CDR1 as SGHTA and CDR2 as FQGNSA. The CDR3 region has the DNA TGTGCCAGCAGCTTAGGGGCCACTGGAAACACCATATATTTT. This codes for CASSLGATGNTIYF.

The chain uses TRBV14 and TRBJ2-1; the match to TRBD1 covers 10 bases. The CDR3 is 15 amino acids. In germline, CDR1 is SGHDN, CDR2 FVKESK. The V segment lost 3 bases and the J segment 7 bases; nucleotides outside the gene matches: 6. CDR3: CASSQRQGALNEQFF. The DNA of the CDR3 is TGTGCCAGCAGCCAGAGACAGGGGGCGTTGAATGAGCAGTTCTTC. Together with reference TRBV14 and TRBJ2-1, the CDR3 gives the full variable domain: EAGVTQFPSHSVIEKGQTVTLRCDPISGHDNLYWYRRVMGKEIKFLLHFVKESKQDESGMPNNRFLAERTGGTYSTLKVQPAELEDSGVYFCASSQRQGALNEQFFGPGTRLTVL.